A single sample is the source of the 24 T cell receptor beta chains below, sequenced in a study of CD8 T cells in Susac syndrome. RNA in amounts of about 0.5 to 1 ug was reverse transcribed with random hexamers. MiXCR was run by TCRdb on the immunoSEQ multiplex PCR reads, yielding one entry per CDR3 protein. The sample comprises around 130,000 distinct CDR3 sequences, approximately 79% of which are singletons, and 0.51% rests with the top ten. Sequenced: CD8+ T cells from PBMCs. Receptor source: a human donor with multiple sclerosis.

This sequence joins TRBV20-1 and TRBJ2-1; D gene ambiguous. Germline V CDR1 and CDR2: DFQATT, SNEGSKA (reference sequence). Trimming took 7 bases from V and 14 from J, leaving 18 bases between them. The CDR3 totals 11 residues. The CDR3 DNA follows: TGCAGTGTTTGGCGCGGTAATAAGGAGTTCTTC. This encodes CSVWRGNKEFF.

The rearrangement links TRBV24-1 to TRBJ2-3, with D hard to call. The CDR3 has 13 residues. V was trimmed by 1 base and J by 4 bases, leaving 5 bases between them. CDR1 is KGHDR, CDR2 SFDVKD, per germline. Here the CDR3 reads CATSDFGPDTQYF. For the CDR3, the DNA is TGTGCCACCAGTGATTTCGGACCAGATACGCAGTATTTT.

Only a few counts were recorded for this clonotype. CDR3 sequence: CASSQEGSGSYEQYF. In DNA form, the CDR3 reads TGCGCCAGCAGCCAAGAGGGGTCGGGCTCCTACGAGCAGTACTTC. J is TRBJ2-7 and V is TRBV4-1; D ambiguous. Trimming took 0 bases from V and 0 from J, leaving 9 bases between them. This CDR3 is 15 amino acids long. Germline V lookup: CDR1 MGHRA, CDR2 YSYEKL.

The chain has TRBV20-1 and TRBJ2-2; 11 bases are a match to TRBD1. This CDR3 is built from 14 residues. Per germline, CDR1 DFQATT and CDR2 SNEGSKA (reference sequence). After removal of 3 bases from V and 5 bases from J, the junction contained 2 bases not matched to a gene. CDR3 residues: CSARDRGRTGELFF. DNA for the CDR3: TGCAGTGCTAGGGACAGGGGGCGGACCGGGGAGCTGTTTTTT.

This clonotype was recorded only once. The chain couples TRBV7-9 to TRBJ2-3, with a possible D match to TRBD2 (6 bases). The germline V gene has CDR1 SEHNR and CDR2 FQNEAQ (reference sequence). This CDR3 has 16 amino acids. V dropped 10 bases and J dropped 3 bases, with 23 bases sitting between them. The CDR3 region is CATGVFVAGRTDTQYF. CDR3 coding DNA: TGTGCCACCGGGGTCTTTGTGGCAGGGAGGACAGATACGCAGTATTTT. Complete variable domain (other parts from reference TRBV7-9 and TRBJ2-3): DTGVSQNPRHKITKRGQNVTFRCDPISEHNRLYWYRQTLGQGPEFLTYFQNEAQLEKSRLLSDRFSAERPKGSFSTLEIQRTEQGDSAMYLCATGVFVAGRTDTQYFGPGTRLTVL.

The chain links TRBV6-2 or TRBV6-3 to TRBJ1-2; D gene uncertain. Germline V gene lookup returns CDR1 MNHEY and CDR2 SVGEGT. V lost 2 bases and J 8 bases, leaving 24 bases between the germline ends. The CDR3 totals 17 residues. The CDR3 sequence is CASSYPPPVVPSWGYTF. The DNA for the CDR3 is TGTGCCAGCAGTTACCCACCTCCGGTAGTACCGTCGTGGGGCTACACCTTC.

This chain connects TRBV27 to TRBJ1-1, with D tentatively TRBD1 (6 bases). The CDR3 runs 14 residues. Per the germline V gene, CDR1 is MNHEY and CDR2 is SMNVEV (reference sequence). V lost 5 bases to trimming and J lost 6 bases, with 16 bases between them. For the CDR3, the DNA is TGTGCCAGCAGTCCAAGGGGGGGTCTCCCTGAAGCTTTCTTT. Amino acid sequence: CASSPRGGLPEAFF.

This chain connects TRBV6-6 to TRBJ2-1, with 8 positions matching TRBD2. Germline V gene lookup returns CDR1 MNHNY and CDR2 SVGAGI (reference sequence). After removal of 6 bases from V and 3 bases from J, the junction contained 7 bases not matched to a gene. The CDR3 consists of 15 residues. This chain's CDR3 is CASSRESGSYNEQFF. The CDR3 nucleotides read TGTGCCAGCAGCCGAGAGAGCGGGAGCTACAATGAGCAGTTCTTC.

This clonotype was found a few times. DNA for the CDR3: TGCGCCAGCAGCCGAACGACACCAACCTACAATGAGCAGTTCTTC. It translates to CASSRTTPTYNEQFF. This chain connects TRBV4-1 to TRBJ2-1; D not certain. CDR1 and CDR2 (germline): MGHRA, YSYEKL. This CDR3 has 15 residues. Trimming shortened V by 4 bases and J by 2 bases, and 12 bases separated the two germline ends.

The V and J genes are TRBV27 and TRBJ1-6; TRBD1 is a possible D gene (6 bases). Germline V lookup: CDR1 MNHEY, CDR2 SMNVEV (reference sequence). Trimming cost V 5 bases and J 7 bases, with 12 bases left between them. CDR3 size: 14 residues. CDR3: CASSLQGANSPLHF. As DNA, the CDR3 is TGTGCCAGCAGTCTACAGGGTGCGAATTCACCCCTCCACTTT.

The chain recombines TRBV6-6 with TRBJ1-2, with D perhaps TRBD1 (6 bases). The CDR3 runs to 14 residues. The ends were cut back, 0 bases at V and 8 bases at J, with 13 bases in the middle. CDR1 is MNHNY and CDR2 is SVGAGI in the germline V gene (reference sequence). CDR3 in DNA: TGTGCCAGCAGTTACTCGAGACAGGATAGAGGCTACACCTTC. Protein: CASSYSRQDRGYTF.

The CDR3 reads CASIDPDNYGYTF. Here the CDR3 DNA reads TGCGCCAGCATAGACCCAGATAACTATGGCTACACCTTC. The gene calls are TRBV10-2 and TRBJ1-2; D gene unclear. The CDR3 has 13 amino acids. The V end was cut by 7 bases, the J end by 1 base, with 10 bases between. In germline, CDR1 is WSHSY, CDR2 SAAADI.

This clonotype has just one count. The V call is TRBV14, the J call TRBJ2-1; 14 bases map to TRBD2. CDR1 and CDR2 from the germline V gene are SGHDN and FVKESK. Trimming took 2 bases from V and 7 from J; bases not matched to a gene: 13. There are 19 residues in the CDR3. The CDR3 region has the DNA TGTGCCAGCAGCCAAAAGGGACTAGCGGGGGTGCTATTCGGTAATGAGCAGTTCTTC. Protein sequence: CASSQKGLAGVLFGNEQFF.

This clonotype was recorded once. V usage is TRBV7-8 and J usage is TRBJ2-2, with D perhaps matching TRBD1 (6 bases). CDR3 length: 15 amino acids. Germline V CDR1 and CDR2: SGHVS, FQNEAQ. V was trimmed by 5 bases and J by 5 bases, leaving 15 bases between them. CDR3 residues: CASSLTRGRTGELFF. As DNA, the CDR3 is TGTGCCAGCAGCCTCACCAGGGGCAGAACCGGGGAGCTGTTTTTT.

The V gene is TRBV5-6, the J gene TRBJ2-1; D is possibly TRBD2 (6 bases). Germline V lookup: CDR1 SGHDT, CDR2 YYEEEE. The length of the CDR3 is 20 residues. With 3 bases removed from V and 1 base from J, the gap between germline ends came to 26 bases. The CDR3 loop is CASSSIGLAVTEGSYNEQFF. CDR3 DNA: TGTGCCAGCAGCTCAATCGGATTAGCGGTCACGGAGGGGTCCTACAATGAGCAGTTCTTC.

This clonotype was observed once. The chain has TRBV5-5 and TRBJ2-1; weak D call: TRBD1 (6 bases). Trimming took off 7 bases at V and 4 bases at J, with 18 bases between the two ends. The CDR3 consists of 15 residues. Germline V gene data show CDR1 as SGHKS and CDR2 as YYEKEE (reference sequence). Here the CDR3 reads CASGGGADLYNEQFF. In nucleotides, the CDR3 is TGTGCCAGCGGGGGCGGCGCCGATTTATACAATGAGCAGTTCTTC.

V and J are TRBV28 and TRBJ1-2, with 9 bases aligning to TRBD1. The CDR3 is made up of 15 amino acids. V lost 6 bases to trimming and J lost 4 bases; unmatched junction nucleotides: 9. Germline V CDR1 and CDR2: MDHEN, SYDVKM. The CDR3: CASRQTGGRGYGYTF. The CDR3 DNA sequence: TGTGCCAGCAGGCAAACAGGGGGCAGGGGCTATGGCTACACCTTC.

This clonotype has just one count. The chain joins TRBV29-1 to TRBJ2-7, with 8 bases matching TRBD2. Germline lookup yields CDR1 SQVTM and CDR2 ANQGSEA. V was pared by 6 bases and J by 7 bases, with 11 bases of the junction left unmatched. CDR3 length: 13 amino acids. CDR3 bases: TGCAGCGTACCAGGAGTAGCGGGGTGGGAGCAGTACTTC. Translation gives CSVPGVAGWEQYF.

The genes are TRBV4-1 and TRBJ2-2; D is uncertain. Germline V CDR1 and CDR2: MGHRA, YSYEKL. V lost 0 bases to trimming and J lost 4 bases, with 6 bases between them. The CDR3 has 14 amino acids. The CDR3 loop reads CASSQEMGTGELFF. The CDR3 nucleotides are TGCGCCAGCAGCCAAGAGATGGGCACCGGGGAGCTGTTTTTT.

The rearrangement joins TRBV6-5 to TRBJ1-1; the D is unclear. The CDR3 totals 15 residues. The germline V gene has CDR1 MNHEY and CDR2 SVGAGI. Trimming removed 3 bases at V and 5 bases at J, with 16 bases between. CDR3 coding DNA: TGTGCCAGCAGTTATAACCGCCCCTATCGGACTGAAGCTTTCTTT. Translating gives CASSYNRPYRTEAFF.

This chain uses TRBV7-2 with TRBJ1-3; D is uncertain. This CDR3 has 18 amino acids. Trimming shortened V by 1 base and J by 0 bases, and 16 bases separated the two germline ends. Germline V gene sequence: CDR1 SGHTA, CDR2 FQGNSA. This CDR3 is CASSLVSLPILSGNTIYF. DNA for the CDR3: TGTGCCAGCAGCTTAGTATCCCTTCCGATCCTCTCTGGAAACACCATATATTTT. Drawing the rest from reference TRBV7-2 and TRBJ1-3, the complete variable domain is GAGVSQSPSNKVTEKGKDVELRCDPISGHTALYWYRQSLGQGLEFLIYFQGNSAPDKSGLPSDRFSAERTGGSVSTLTIQRTQQEDSAVYLCASSLVSLPILSGNTIYFGEGSWLTVV.

This clonotype has a single count. The chain uses TRBV7-2 and TRBJ2-7, with D possibly matching TRBD2 (7 bases). The CDR3 is made up of 15 amino acids. Germline CDR1 is SGHTA and CDR2 is FQGNSA. V was shortened by 4 bases and J by 1 base, with 14 bases between the two germline ends. The CDR3 DNA follows: TGTGCCAGCAGCTCGTGGGGGGGGGCATCCTACGAGCAGTACTTC. Translating gives CASSSWGGASYEQYF.

This chain uses TRBV24-1 with TRBJ2-1; 7 bases are a match to TRBD2. Germline trimming cut 0 bases from V and 5 bases from J; bases unmatched to any gene: 6. This CDR3 spans 16 amino acids. Germline-derived CDR1 and CDR2 are KGHDR and SFDVKD. The CDR3 protein is CATSDLHQGGNNEQFF. The CDR3 coding sequence is TGTGCCACCAGTGATTTGCATCAGGGAGGGAACAATGAGCAGTTCTTC.

The chain recombines TRBV30 with TRBJ1-1; D call uncertain. From germline, CDR1 is GTSNPN and CDR2 SVGIG (reference sequence). V was cut by 3 bases and J by 3 bases, with 5 bases left in between. This CDR3 has 11 amino acids. This chain's CDR3 is CAWRAHTEAFF. DNA of the CDR3: TGTGCCTGGAGGGCCCACACTGAAGCTTTCTTT.